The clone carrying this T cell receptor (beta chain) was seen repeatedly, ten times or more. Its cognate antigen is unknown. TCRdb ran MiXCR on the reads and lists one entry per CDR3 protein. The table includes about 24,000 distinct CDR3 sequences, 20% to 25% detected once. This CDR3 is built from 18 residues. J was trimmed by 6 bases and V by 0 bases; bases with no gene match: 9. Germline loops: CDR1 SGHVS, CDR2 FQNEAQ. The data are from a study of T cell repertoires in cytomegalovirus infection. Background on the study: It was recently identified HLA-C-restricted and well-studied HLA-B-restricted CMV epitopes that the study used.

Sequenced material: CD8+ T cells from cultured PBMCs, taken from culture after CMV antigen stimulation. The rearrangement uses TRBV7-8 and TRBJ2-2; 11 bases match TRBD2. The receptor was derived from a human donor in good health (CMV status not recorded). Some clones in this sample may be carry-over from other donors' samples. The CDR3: CASSLAGTSGLEAGELFF. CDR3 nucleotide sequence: TGTGCCAGCAGCTTAGCCGGGACTAGCGGCCTCGAGGCCGGGGAGCTGTTTTTT. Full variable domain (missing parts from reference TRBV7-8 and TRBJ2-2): GAGVSQSPRYKVAKRGQDVALRCDPISGHVSLFWYQQALGQGPEFLTYFQNEAQLDKSGLPSDRFFAERPEGSVSTLKIQRTQQEDSAVYLCASSLAGTSGLEAGELFFGEGSRLTVL.